The 29 T cell receptor beta chains below come from one sample, sequenced in a study of T cell responses to AZD1222 COVID-19 vaccine (dated by TCRdb to 2020 to 2023). The library was made by the immunoSEQ multiplex PCR assay. The immuneACCESS repertoire file appears here via TCRdb, limited to in-frame rearrangements. These files lack a portion of the clones; in checked studies, under half of the deficit traces to unresolved V genes, and the cause of the others is not known. This sample gives 89,000 or so clones in total; about 86% of them show up just once. The top ten clonotypes cover around 5.4% of the sample. Interpreted using the paper, the time point label stands for: about 28 days (+/-7) after the second vaccine dose. The starting material was peripheral blood, obtained 28 days after the second AZD1222 dose. The origin of the receptors is an adult who received the AZD1222 COVID-19 vaccine.

The chain carries TRBV28 and TRBJ2-7, with 7 bases lining up with TRBD2. With V trimmed by 6 bases and J by 7 bases, 15 bases remained unmatched. There are 15 residues in the CDR3. Germline loops: CDR1 MDHEN, CDR2 SYDVKM. The CDR3 DNA is TGTGCCAGCAGCCTCCCGGCTAGCGGACGTCGGGAGCAGTACTTC. It specifies CASSLPASGRREQYF.

The J gene is TRBJ1-6, the V gene TRBV27; D might be TRBD1 (5 bases). The CDR3 spans 16 residues. The germline V gene has CDR1 MNHEY and CDR2 SMNVEV (reference sequence). V dropped 2 bases and J dropped 5 bases, with 13 bases sitting between them. The CDR3 bases are TGTGCCAGCAGTTTAACGGGGACGTGGAATAATTCACCCCTCCACTTT. It yields the protein CASSLTGTWNNSPLHF.

The gene calls are TRBV7-2 and TRBJ2-7, with 9 bases lining up with TRBD2. Germline assignment: CDR1 SGHTA and CDR2 FQGNSA. Unmatched junction bases numbered 8, after V lost 5 bases and J lost 3 bases. This CDR3 region has 15 residues. The CDR3 reads CASSQRASGIYEQYF. The CDR3, as DNA: TGTGCCAGCAGCCAGAGGGCTAGCGGGATCTACGAGCAGTACTTC. Full variable domain (remainder filled in from reference TRBV7-2 and TRBJ2-7): GAGVSQSPSNKVTEKGKDVELRCDPISGHTALYWYRQSLGQGLEFLIYFQGNSAPDKSGLPSDRFSAERTGGSVSTLTIQRTQQEDSAVYLCASSQRASGIYEQYFGPGTRLTVT.

The chain couples TRBV7-6 to TRBJ2-5; TRBD2 matches 7 bases. CDR1 SGHVS and CDR2 FNYEAQ come from the germline V gene. The CDR3 covers 18 residues. With 0 bases clipped from V and 6 bases from J, the junction kept 16 bases outside the gene matches. DNA of the CDR3: TGTGCCAGCAGCTTAGCGATAGGGCAGCGGGGAGGCAAAAAGACCCAGTACTTC. Its protein product is CASSLAIGQRGGKKTQYF.

This chain links TRBV14 with TRBJ2-2, with 9 bases aligning to TRBD2. Per germline, CDR1 SGHDN and CDR2 FVKESK. The CDR3 length is 15 residues. Losses at the gene ends were 4 bases for V and 8 bases for J; bases not matched to a gene: 8. The chain's CDR3 is CASSLAGGPYGELFF. In DNA form, the CDR3 reads TGTGCCAGCAGCCTCGCGGGGGGGCCGTATGGGGAGCTGTTTTTT.

The chain is built from TRBV4-2 and TRBJ2-7, with D possibly TRBD2 on 5 matching bases. Trimming removed 1 base at V and 4 bases at J, with 14 bases between. Germline CDR1 and CDR2: LGHNA and YNFKEQ. The CDR3 loop spans 15 amino acids. The CDR3: CASSQGGEGLYEQYF. The CDR3 DNA follows: TGTGCCAGCAGCCAAGGAGGTGAGGGTCTATACGAGCAGTACTTC.

The chain joins TRBV5-1 to TRBJ2-3; TRBD2 matches at 8 bases. V shed 1 base, J shed 4 bases, and the junction held 8 bases outside the gene matches. This CDR3 is built from 16 residues. Per germline, CDR1 SGHRS and CDR2 YFSETQ. The CDR3 region is CASSLSGGPGPDTQYF. CDR3 sequence (DNA): TGCGCCAGCAGCTTGAGCGGGGGCCCGGGCCCAGATACGCAGTATTTT.

The genes are TRBV4-3 and TRBJ2-2; unclear D gene. The CDR3 consists of 16 residues. Germline V gene lookup returns CDR1 LGHNA and CDR2 YSLEER. The V end lost 0 bases, the J end lost 3 bases, and 11 bases lay between the germline ends. The CDR3 loop reads CASSQDGYWYTGELFF. In DNA, the CDR3 is TGCGCCAGCAGCCAAGATGGATATTGGTACACCGGGGAGCTGTTTTTT.

This clone was seen a single time. The chain carries TRBV12-3 or TRBV12-4 and TRBJ1-6, with no clear D. V shed 3 bases and J shed 9 bases, with 9 bases lying between them. The CDR3 is 13 residues long. The CDR3, as DNA: TGTGCCAGCAGTTTTAATGGGGTTTCACCCCTCCACTTT. Protein sequence: CASSFNGVSPLHF.

The chain recombines TRBV11-3 with TRBJ2-7, with D tentatively TRBD1 (6 bases). The CDR3 spans 13 residues. Germline loops: CDR1 SGHNT, CDR2 YENEEA. V lost 3 bases, J lost 2 bases, and 8 bases lay in between. The CDR3 sequence: CASSFGQTYEQYF. Written as DNA, the CDR3 is TGTGCCAGCAGCTTCGGACAGACCTACGAGCAGTACTTC. The whole variable domain, remainder taken from reference TRBV11-3 and TRBJ2-7, is EAGVVQSPRYKIIEKKQPVAFWCNPISGHNTLYWYLQNLGQGPELLIRYENEEAVDDSQLPKDRFSAERLKGVDSTLKIQPAELGDSAVYLCASSFGQTYEQYFGPGTRLTVT.

The V and J genes are TRBV10-1 and TRBJ2-7; 8 nucleotides agree with TRBD1. This CDR3 contains 13 residues. From germline, CDR1 is WNHNN and CDR2 SYGVQD (reference sequence). J was trimmed by 6 bases and V by 8 bases; bases with no gene match: 9. CDR3 DNA sequence: TGCGCCAGCTCTAGCCTCGGACAGGGCGAGCAGTACTTC. Protein product: CASSSLGQGEQYF.

V usage is TRBV15 and J usage is TRBJ2-7, with D unclear. Germline V gene sequence: CDR1 LNHNV, CDR2 YYDKDF (reference sequence). CDR3 length equals 16 residues. V shed 0 bases and J shed 0 bases, with 12 bases lying between them. CDR3 sequence reads: CATSRDPSWGSYEQYF. Here the CDR3 DNA reads TGTGCCACCAGCAGAGATCCGTCGTGGGGCTCCTACGAGCAGTACTTC.

This clone is a singleton in its sample. The chain carries TRBV11-3 and TRBJ2-1; 9 bases map to TRBD1. Per the germline V gene, CDR1 is SGHNT and CDR2 is YENEEA. V was clipped by 4 bases and J by 1 base; unmatched bases: 2. The CDR3 sequence is 15 residues long. The CDR3 DNA reads as TGTGCCAGCAGCTCACAGGGGGCTTCCTACAATGAGCAGTTCTTC. It yields the protein CASSSQGASYNEQFF. Complete variable domain (other parts from reference TRBV11-3 and TRBJ2-1): EAGVVQSPRYKIIEKKQPVAFWCNPISGHNTLYWYLQNLGQGPELLIRYENEEAVDDSQLPKDRFSAERLKGVDSTLKIQPAELGDSAVYLCASSSQGASYNEQFFGPGTRLTVL.

This clone came up a few times. The chain has TRBV5-1 and TRBJ1-1, with a tentative D call TRBD1 (5 bases). The CDR3 sequence is 15 residues long. V was clipped by 3 bases and J by 0 bases, with 12 bases between them. Germline-derived CDR1 and CDR2 are SGHRS and YFSETQ. The DNA for the CDR3 is TGCGCCAGCAGCTCGGACAATTACCTGAACACTGAAGCTTTCTTT. It translates to CASSSDNYLNTEAFF.

The chain has TRBV7-8 and TRBJ2-5; no clear D gene. V was clipped by 5 bases and J by 4 bases, with 8 bases between them. The CDR3 runs 12 residues. Germline CDR1 SGHVS, CDR2 FQNEAQ. The CDR3 region is CASSPRGETQYF. The CDR3, as DNA: TGTGCCAGCAGCCCCCGAGGAGAGACCCAGTACTTC.

The genes are TRBV5-1 and TRBJ1-1, with 7 bases aligning to TRBD1. CDR1 SGHRS and CDR2 YFSETQ come from the germline V gene. Trimming took 4 bases from V and 0 from J; bases not matched to a gene: 3. The CDR3 sequence is 14 residues long. The CDR3 nucleotides read TGCGCCAGCAGCAAAACAGGGGTGAACACTGAAGCTTTCTTT. Residues: CASSKTGVNTEAFF.

V usage is TRBV9 and J usage is TRBJ2-2; unclear D gene. This CDR3 contains 16 residues. Trimming shortened V by 1 base and J by 5 bases, and 15 bases separated the two germline ends. CDR1 is SGDLS, CDR2 YYNGEE, per germline. The CDR3 coding sequence is TGTGCCAGCAGCGTACTCCGCACCACCTCGACCGGGGAGCTGTTTTTT. Amino acid sequence: CASSVLRTTSTGELFF.

This chain joins TRBV25-1 and TRBJ1-1; no reliable D call. Germline loops: CDR1 MGHDK, CDR2 SYGVNS. Trimming cost V 6 bases and J 1 base, with 9 bases left between them. This CDR3 is 13 amino acids long. CDR3 region: CASRGNGNTEAFF. The CDR3 DNA sequence: TGTGCCAGCAGAGGGAACGGGAACACTGAAGCTTTCTTT.

The rearrangement links TRBV6-2 or TRBV6-3 to TRBJ2-2; TRBD2 agrees at 13 bases. CDR3 length: 18 residues. The germline V gene has CDR1 MNHEY and CDR2 SVGEGT. With 2 bases clipped from V and 7 bases from J, the junction kept 10 bases outside the gene matches. CDR3 region: CASSYRLAGGKRVGELFF. The CDR3 region has the DNA TGTGCCAGCAGTTACAGACTAGCGGGAGGAAAGCGAGTCGGGGAGCTGTTTTTT.

This sequence joins TRBV10-3 and TRBJ2-3; no clear D gene. The germline gives CDR1 ENHRY, CDR2 SYGVKD. V dropped 0 bases and J dropped 9 bases, with 10 bases sitting between them. The length of the CDR3 is 13 residues. The CDR3 nucleotides are TGTGCCATCAGTGAGTCTTCCTCCGGAACGCAGTATTTT. It encodes CAISESSSGTQYF.

This clone appeared once. The genes are TRBV7-8 and TRBJ2-4, with D possibly TRBD1 on 6 matching bases. The CDR3 has 14 amino acids. Trimming stripped 7 bases from V and 9 bases from J, with 19 bases between. CDR1 and CDR2 from the germline V gene are SGHVS and FQNEAQ. CDR3 sequence: CASTQRGRGGIQYF. For the CDR3, the DNA is TGTGCCAGCACCCAGAGGGGCAGGGGCGGCATTCAGTACTTC.

The V gene is TRBV30, the J gene TRBJ2-5, with TRBD2 as a possible D gene (5 bases). Germline lookup yields CDR1 GTSNPN and CDR2 SVGIG (reference sequence). CDR3 length equals 16 residues. The ends were cut back, 0 bases at V and 0 bases at J, with 14 bases in the middle. In nucleotides, the CDR3 is TGTGCCTGGAGTGTACGGCGGGTTAGGCACCAAGAGACCCAGTACTTC. Its protein product is CAWSVRRVRHQETQYF.

V gene TRBV27 combines with J gene TRBJ1-1, with D possibly being TRBD1 (6 bases). Trimming cost V 2 bases and J 5 bases, with 15 bases left between them. The CDR3 contains 15 residues. CDR1 is MNHEY and CDR2 is SMNVEV in the germline V gene (reference sequence). This CDR3 is CASSLGGAGVTEAFF. CDR3 sequence (DNA): TGTGCCAGCAGTTTAGGAGGGGCAGGGGTTACTGAAGCTTTCTTT.

The rearrangement uses TRBV9 and TRBJ2-2; 7 bases agree with TRBD2. Germline values: CDR1 SGDLS, CDR2 YYNGEE. The CDR3 is 15 amino acids. With V trimmed by 0 bases and J by 4 bases, 3 bases remained unmatched. Here the CDR3 DNA reads TGTGCCAGCAGCGTAGAGCCTAGCGGCACCGGGGAGCTGTTTTTT. Translating it yields CASSVEPSGTGELFF.

This clone appeared a few times. The CDR3 loop reads CASSGGVEGNQPQHF. CDR3 in DNA: TGTGCCAGCAGCGGAGGGGTAGAGGGCAATCAGCCCCAGCATTTT. V gene TRBV7-8 combines with J gene TRBJ1-5, with D maybe TRBD1 (5 bases). The CDR3 consists of 15 residues. Trimming removed 5 bases at V and 2 bases at J, with 13 bases between. Germline V CDR1 and CDR2: SGHVS, FQNEAQ. Supplemented by reference TRBV7-8 and TRBJ1-5, the full variable domain reads GAGVSQSPRYKVAKRGQDVALRCDPISGHVSLFWYQQALGQGPEFLTYFQNEAQLDKSGLPSDRFFAERPEGSVSTLKIQRTQQEDSAVYLCASSGGVEGNQPQHFGDGTRLSIL.

The chain is built from TRBV9 and TRBJ2-7; no firm D call. Trimming took 3 bases from V and 2 from J, leaving 9 bases between them. The CDR3 has 13 amino acids. CDR1 is SGDLS, CDR2 YYNGEE, per germline. The CDR3 reads CASSADVAYEQYF. The CDR3 nucleotides read TGTGCCAGCAGCGCCGACGTAGCCTACGAGCAGTACTTC.

The rearrangement links TRBV3-1 (or the pseudogene TRBV3-2) to TRBJ2-5, with D unresolved. Trimming shortened V by 1 base and J by 0 bases, and 3 bases separated the two germline ends. CDR1 and CDR2 from the germline V gene are LGHDT and YNNKEL (reference sequence). The CDR3 length is 13 residues. This CDR3 is CASSQVNQETQYF. As DNA, the CDR3 is TGTGCCAGCAGCCAAGTCAACCAAGAGACCCAGTACTTC.

The chain combines TRBV11-2 with TRBJ1-5; no definite D call. V was cut by 1 base and J by 5 bases, with 6 bases left in between. Looked up from germline, CDR1 is SGHAT and CDR2 is FQNNGV. The CDR3 covers 13 residues. The CDR3 sequence is CASSLANYQPQHF. The CDR3 DNA sequence: TGTGCCAGCAGCTTAGCTAACTATCAGCCCCAGCATTTT.

This chain uses TRBV5-6 with TRBJ1-1, with a possible D match to TRBD1 (5 bases). This CDR3 spans 12 amino acids. Germline V gives CDR1 SGHDT, CDR2 YYEEEE. The ends were cut back, 4 bases at V and 8 bases at J, with 12 bases in the middle. CDR3 in amino acids: CASSAGALEAFF. The CDR3 DNA reads TGTGCCAGCAGCGCCGGGGCCCTCGAAGCTTTCTTT.